This entry lists 16 T cell receptor beta chains sequenced from one sample in a study of blood T cell repertoires in COVID-19 (dated by TCRdb to 2019 to 2021). Library method: the immunoSEQ multiplex PCR assay. TCRdb stores this immuneACCESS table with in-frame sequences only. Part of the clones is absent; in the studies checked, under half of the shortfall reflects unresolved V genes, and no reason is known for the rest. The sample has about 70,000 clones on record, roughly 90% of them singletons. The ten biggest clones cover approximately 1.5% of the sample. The source material was peripheral blood. Every receptor here comes from a man in his 60s with acute or convalescent COVID-19.

V usage is TRBV28 and J usage is TRBJ2-2, with TRBD2 matching 7 bases. The V gene end was trimmed by 2 bases and the J gene end by 0 bases; junction bases not matched to a gene: 6. The V gene's germline CDR1 is MDHEN and CDR2 SYDVKM. The CDR3 consists of 17 residues. CDR3 in amino acids: CASSLKPSGANTGELFF. CDR3 coding DNA: TGTGCCAGCAGTTTAAAACCAAGCGGGGCGAACACCGGGGAGCTGTTTTTT.

The CDR3 sequence: CASSLTGGDEKLFF. The DNA for the CDR3 is TGCGCCAGCAGCTTGACGGGGGGCGATGAAAAACTGTTTTTT. This chain uses TRBV5-1 with TRBJ1-4; possibly TRBD1 for D (6 bases). Deletions cut 1 base from V and 6 bases from J, with 10 bases between. CDR1 and CDR2 (germline): SGHRS, YFSETQ. The CDR3 extends over 14 amino acids.

This clone was found a few times. The genes are TRBV5-1 and TRBJ1-1; 8 bases are a match to TRBD1. With V trimmed by 7 bases and J by 1 base, 9 bases remained unmatched. CDR1 and CDR2 (germline): SGHRS, YFSETQ. This CDR3 has 15 residues. CDR3 sequence (DNA): TGCGCCAGCTACCCGTCGACAGGGGCGAACACTGAAGCTTTCTTT. Translation: CASYPSTGANTEAFF.

The chain recombines TRBV7-3 with TRBJ1-2; D is perhaps TRBD1 (5 bases). The V gene lost 0 bases and the J gene lost 4 bases, with 9 bases spanning the gap. The CDR3 runs 14 residues. Germline CDR1 is SGHTA and CDR2 is FQGTGA. The CDR3 loop reads CASSLTGRGYGYTF. The CDR3 DNA is TGTGCCAGCAGCTTAACAGGAAGGGGCTATGGCTACACCTTC.

This clone was recorded once. The chain carries TRBV3-1 (or the pseudogene TRBV3-2) and TRBJ1-1; 9 bases agree with TRBD1. CDR1 LGHDT and CDR2 YNNKEL come from the germline V gene (reference sequence). This CDR3 comprises 13 residues. The V segment lost 1 base and the J segment 6 bases; nucleotides outside the gene matches: 0. CDR3 in DNA: TGTGCCAGCAGCCAAGGGACAGGGGCTGAAGCTTTCTTT. It translates to CASSQGTGAEAFF.

This chain connects TRBV28 to TRBJ2-5; 9 bases line up with TRBD2. This CDR3 comprises 14 residues. CDR1 is MDHEN, CDR2 SYDVKM, per germline. With 2 bases clipped from V and 5 bases from J, the junction kept 3 bases outside the gene matches. CDR3 loop: CASSLAGGRETQYF. CDR3 DNA sequence: TGTGCCAGCAGTTTAGCGGGGGGGAGGGAGACCCAGTACTTC.

By share, this clone ranks as medium-sized. The chain combines TRBV5-5 with TRBJ1-5; possibly TRBD1 for D (5 bases). CDR1 is SGHKS, CDR2 YYEKEE, per germline (reference sequence). With 0 bases removed from V and 0 bases from J, the gap between germline ends came to 10 bases. The CDR3 extends over 16 amino acids. The CDR3 coding sequence is TGTGCCAGCAGCTTGGGGGGCAGCAATAGCAATCAGCCCCAGCATTTT. It is translated as CASSLGGSNSNQPQHF.

The chain uses TRBV6-5 and TRBJ2-7; 8 bases are shared with TRBD2. The germline CDR1 and CDR2 sequences are MNHEY and SVGAGI. The V and J ends lost 4 bases and 2 bases, in that order; junction bases with no gene match: 4. This CDR3 has 14 residues. The CDR3 region is CASSSSGGTYEQYF. The CDR3 DNA reads TGTGCCAGCAGTTCCTCGGGGGGGACCTACGAGCAGTACTTC.

The chain links TRBV27 to TRBJ1-4; D might be TRBD1 (5 bases). This CDR3 region has 16 residues. V gave up 0 bases and J gave up 3 bases, with 11 bases separating them. Germline values: CDR1 MNHEY, CDR2 SMNVEV (reference sequence). CDR3 bases: TGTGCCAGCAGTTTATCAGGGGCCCGGCCTAATGAAAAACTGTTTTTT. This encodes CASSLSGARPNEKLFF.

Written as DNA, the CDR3 is TGTGCCAGCTCACCTCCGGGACAGAGATTAGCCAAAAACATTCAGTACTTC. Its translation is CASSPPGQRLAKNIQYF. The chain employs TRBV18 and TRBJ2-4, with 7 bases matching TRBD1. Germline V gives CDR1 KGHSH, CDR2 LQKENI. The trim removed 3 bases at V and 0 bases at J, leaving 8 bases unmatched. CDR3 length equals 17 residues.

The chain recombines TRBV19 with TRBJ1-6, with TRBD1 matching 9 bases. The germline V gene encodes CDR1 LNHDA and CDR2 SQIVND (reference sequence). This CDR3 contains 16 residues. The ends lost 4 bases at V and 7 bases at J; junction bases unmatched: 8. CDR3 DNA sequence: TGTGCCAGTAGTACGGGACAGGGATTCACAAATTCACCCCTCCACTTT. Its translation is CASSTGQGFTNSPLHF. Together with reference TRBV19 and TRBJ1-6, the CDR3 gives the full variable domain: DGGITQSPKYLFRKEGQNVTLSCEQNLNHDAMYWYRQDPGQGLRLIYYSQIVNDFQKGDIAEGYSVSREKKESFPLTVTSAQKNPTAFYLCASSTGQGFTNSPLHFGNGTRLTVT.

The chain uses TRBV7-2 and TRBJ2-7, with a possible D match to TRBD2 (6 bases). CDR1 is SGHTA, CDR2 FQGNSA, per germline. The CDR3 spans 15 residues. V lost 2 bases and J 0 bases, leaving 11 bases between the germline ends. CDR3 bases: TGTGCCAGCAGCTTACCAGGAGGGTACTCCTACGAGCAGTACTTC. Its protein is CASSLPGGYSYEQYF.

The chain links TRBV7-9 to TRBJ1-4, with a tentative D call TRBD1 (5 bases). The length of the CDR3 is 14 residues. The germline V and J ends were trimmed by 1 base and 4 bases, with 7 bases remaining between them. The V gene's germline CDR1 is SEHNR and CDR2 FQNEAQ (reference sequence). DNA of the CDR3: TGTGCCAGCAGCTTAGGACAGATTAATGAAAAACTGTTTTTT. As protein: CASSLGQINEKLFF.

In its sample, this clone was seen a few times. The V call is TRBV19, the J call TRBJ1-1, with D possibly being TRBD1 (6 bases). The CDR3 covers 14 residues. The germline V and J ends were trimmed by 7 bases and 5 bases, with 17 bases remaining between them. Germline CDR1 and CDR2: LNHDA and SQIVND (reference sequence). DNA for the CDR3: TGTGCCAGTACTCGAACAGGGTCCAATACTGAAGCTTTCTTT. It specifies CASTRTGSNTEAFF.

The chain recombines TRBV7-9 with TRBJ2-3; maybe TRBD1 (6 bases). Per germline, CDR1 SEHNR and CDR2 FQNEAQ (reference sequence). V gave up 6 bases and J gave up 1 base, with 11 bases separating them. The CDR3 length is 14 residues. CDR3 DNA: TGTGCCAGCAGTCTTAGGACAGGCACAGATACGCAGTATTTT. Its protein product is CASSLRTGTDTQYF.

This chain connects TRBV27 to TRBJ2-3; weak D call: TRBD2 (6 bases). CDR3 length: 15 residues. Between the trimmed V and J ends, which lost 3 bases and 4 bases, there was a span of 14 bases. The germline CDR1 and CDR2 sequences are MNHEY and SMNVEV (reference sequence). This CDR3 reads CASSFYPGGSDTQYF. The CDR3 DNA reads TGTGCCAGCAGTTTCTACCCCGGGGGTTCAGATACGCAGTATTTT.